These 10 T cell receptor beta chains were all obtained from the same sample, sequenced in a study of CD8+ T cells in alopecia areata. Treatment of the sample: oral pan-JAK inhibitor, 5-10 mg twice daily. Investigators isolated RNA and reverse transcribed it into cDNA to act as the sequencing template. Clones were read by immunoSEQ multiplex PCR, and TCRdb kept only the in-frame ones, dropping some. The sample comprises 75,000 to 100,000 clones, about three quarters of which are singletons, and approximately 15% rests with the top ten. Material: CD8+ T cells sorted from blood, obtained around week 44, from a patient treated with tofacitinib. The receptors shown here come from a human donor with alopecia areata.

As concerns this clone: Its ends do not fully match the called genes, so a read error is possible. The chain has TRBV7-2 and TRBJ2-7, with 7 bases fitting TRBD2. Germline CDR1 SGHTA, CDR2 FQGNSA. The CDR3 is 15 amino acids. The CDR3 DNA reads TGCGCCAGCAGCCAAGGACAAGCGGGGAGATACGAGCAGTACTTC. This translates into CASSQGQAGRYEQYF.

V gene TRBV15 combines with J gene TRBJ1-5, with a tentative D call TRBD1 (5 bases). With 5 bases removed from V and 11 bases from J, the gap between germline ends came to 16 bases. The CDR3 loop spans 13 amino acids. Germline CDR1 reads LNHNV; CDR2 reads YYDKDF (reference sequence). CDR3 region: CATSLKPAGAQHF. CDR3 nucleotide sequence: TGTGCCACCAGCCTAAAACCCGCGGGGGCCCAGCATTTT.

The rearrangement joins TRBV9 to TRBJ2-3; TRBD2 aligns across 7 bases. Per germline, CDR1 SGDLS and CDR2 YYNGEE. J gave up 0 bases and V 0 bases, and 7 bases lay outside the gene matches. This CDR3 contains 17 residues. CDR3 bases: TGTGCCAGCAGCGTAGCGGGGGGACGTACTAGCACAGATACGCAGTATTTT. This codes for CASSVAGGRTSTDTQYF.

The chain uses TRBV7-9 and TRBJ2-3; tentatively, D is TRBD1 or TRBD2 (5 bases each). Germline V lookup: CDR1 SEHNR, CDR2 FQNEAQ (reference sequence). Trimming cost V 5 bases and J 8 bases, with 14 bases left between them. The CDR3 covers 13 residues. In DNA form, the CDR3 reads TGTGCCAGCAGCCAAGGACCGAGGGGTACGCAGTATTTT. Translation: CASSQGPRGTQYF. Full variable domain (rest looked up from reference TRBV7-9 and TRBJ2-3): DTGVSQNPRHKITKRGQNVTFRCDPISEHNRLYWYRQTLGQGPEFLTYFQNEAQLEKSRLLSDRFSAERPKGSFSTLEIQRTEQGDSAMYLCASSQGPRGTQYFGPGTRLTVL.

The CDR3 spells CASSFPARESGNTIYF. CDR3 nucleotides: TGTGCCAGCAGCTTCCCTGCCAGGGAGAGCGGAAACACCATATATTTT. This sequence joins TRBV11-2 and TRBJ1-3, with TRBD1 as a possible D gene (5 bases). The CDR3 consists of 16 residues. Per the germline V gene, CDR1 is SGHAT and CDR2 is FQNNGV. The V gene lost 3 bases and the J gene lost 4 bases, with 16 bases spanning the gap.

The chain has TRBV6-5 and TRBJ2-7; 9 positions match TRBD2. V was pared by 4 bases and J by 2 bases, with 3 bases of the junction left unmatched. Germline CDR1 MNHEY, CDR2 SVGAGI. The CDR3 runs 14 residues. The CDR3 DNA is TGTGCCAGCAGTTTCCGACTAGCGGCCTACGAGCAGTACTTC. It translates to CASSFRLAAYEQYF.

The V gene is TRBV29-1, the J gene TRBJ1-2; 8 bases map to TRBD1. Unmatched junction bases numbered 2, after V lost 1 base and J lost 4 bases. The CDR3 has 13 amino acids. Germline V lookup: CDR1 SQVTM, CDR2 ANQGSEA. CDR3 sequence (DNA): TGCAGCGTTGAAGGGGGACAGGTCTATGGCTACACCTTC. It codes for CSVEGGQVYGYTF.

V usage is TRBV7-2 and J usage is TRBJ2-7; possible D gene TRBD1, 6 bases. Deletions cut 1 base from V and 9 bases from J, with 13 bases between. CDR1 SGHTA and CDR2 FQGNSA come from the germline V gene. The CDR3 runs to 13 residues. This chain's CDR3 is CASSLGLTGRQYF. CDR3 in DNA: TGTGCCAGCAGCTTAGGCTTGACAGGTCGGCAGTACTTC.

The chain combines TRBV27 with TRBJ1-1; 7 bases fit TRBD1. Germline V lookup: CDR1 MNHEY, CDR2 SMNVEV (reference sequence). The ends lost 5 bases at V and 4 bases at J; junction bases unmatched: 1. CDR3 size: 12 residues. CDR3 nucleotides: TGTGCCAGCAGTCCAGGGGGCACTGAAGCTTTCTTT. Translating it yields CASSPGGTEAFF.

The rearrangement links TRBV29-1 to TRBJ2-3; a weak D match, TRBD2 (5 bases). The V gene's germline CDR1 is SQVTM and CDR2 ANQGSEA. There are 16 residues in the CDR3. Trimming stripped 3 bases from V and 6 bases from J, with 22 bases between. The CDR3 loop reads CSVEGADAKREDTQYF. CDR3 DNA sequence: TGCAGCGTTGAGGGAGCGGACGCAAAAAGGGAGGATACGCAGTATTTT.